This is a list of T cell receptor beta chains from one sample in a study of blood T cell repertoires in COVID-19. The table came from immunoSEQ multiplex PCR; TCRdb's copy has only in-frame clones and leaves some out. This sample has approximately 170,000 clones, with 83% found just once. Sequenced input: PBMCs or T cells enriched from blood (not recorded which). All receptors come from a woman between 45 and 65 years old who had recovered from COVID-19. CDR3s include the opening cysteine and the closing phenylalanine or tryptophan. A D gene is named only where the DNA matches it firmly. Clone size is stated in some rows and not others, as once, few, many or a class when expanded.

14 | TRBJ1-4 | TRBD1 | NA | TRBV2 | CASSASGGSEKLFF | TGTGCCAGCAGTGCCTCAGGGGGAAGCGAAAAACTGTTTTTT
20 | TRBJ2-2 | TRBD1 | NA | TRBV24-1 | CATSATVGDSHLLNTGELFF | TGTGCCACCAGTGCCACTGTCGGGGACAGCCACCTACTAAACACCGGGGAGCTGTTTTTT
12 | TRBJ1-1 | NA | NA | TRBV12-3/TRBV12-4 | CASSPRGTEAFF | TGTGCCAGCAGTCCGAGAGGAACTGAAGCTTTCTTT
15 | TRBJ1-6 | NA | NA | TRBV6-5 | CASRGATRNNSPLHF | TGTGCCAGCAGGGGGGCGACACGGAATAATTCACCCCTCCACTTT
21 | TRBJ2-3 | TRBD2 | NA | TRBV28 | CASSLSTSGPFYTLGTDTQYF | TGTGCCAGCAGTTTATCGACTAGCGGCCCTTTTTATACATTGGGGACAGATACGCAGTATTTT
15 | TRBJ1-1 | NA | NA | TRBV27 | CASGSRGVVNTEAFF | TGTGCCAGCGGATCACGGGGGGTAGTGAACACTGAAGCTTTCTTT
16 | TRBJ2-5 | TRBD2 | NA | TRBV11-3 | CASSSRTSGGQETQYF | TGTGCCAGCAGCTCACGGACTAGCGGGGGACAAGAGACCCAGTACTTC
16 | TRBJ2-3 | TRBD2 | NA | TRBV7-2 | CASSLAWGGRGDTQYF | TGTGCCAGCAGCTTAGCCTGGGGCGGGAGGGGCGATACGCAGTATTTT
14 | TRBJ1-4 | NA | once | TRBV20-1 | CSASLPPENEKLFF | TGCAGTGCTAGTTTACCGCCCGAGAATGAAAAACTGTTTTTT
15 | TRBJ1-4 | NA | NA | TRBV7-9 | CASSLGSTGNEKLFF | TGTGCCAGCAGCTTGGGGAGTACCGGGAATGAAAAACTGTTTTTT
17 | TRBJ1-1 | NA | NA | TRBV11-2 | CASSSGGGNSLNTEAFF | TGTGCCAGCAGCTCGGGCGGAGGGAACAGCCTGAACACTGAAGCTTTCTTT
11 | TRBJ1-3 | NA | NA | TRBV28 | CASSTGNTIYF | TGTGCCAGCAGCACTGGAAACACCATATATTTT
12 | TRBJ1-2 | NA | NA | TRBV3-1/TRBV3-2 | CASSQVGNGYTF | TGTGCCAGCAGCCAAGTCGGTAATGGCTACACCTTC
13 | TRBJ1-2 | TRBD1 | NA | TRBV28 | CASSWGQEYGYTF | TGTGCCAGCAGTTGGGGACAGGAGTATGGCTACACCTTC
15 | TRBJ1-2 | TRBD1 | NA | TRBV18 | CASSPIADRGHGYTF | TGTGCCAGCTCACCTATTGCGGACAGGGGTCATGGCTACACCTTC
14 | TRBJ1-2 | NA | NA | TRBV2 | CASSRGTTNYGYTF | TGTGCCAGCAGTCGTGGGACAACTAACTATGGCTACACCTTC